This is a list of T cell receptor beta chains from one sample in a study of blood T cell repertoires in COVID-19. Using immunoSEQ multiplex PCR, the repertoire was profiled, and TCRdb retains in-frame clones only, with some absent. The sample yields roughly 180,000 clones, 81% seen once. Sequencing input: peripheral blood. Receptors were obtained from a woman in her thirties or forties with COVID-19, enrolled during active disease. The CDR3 runs from the conserved cysteine through the conserved F or W. D genes are given only for firm matches. Expanded clones are given a class, and other clones once, few, many or no size at all.

abundance	d_gene	j_gene	v_gene	CDR3nt	CDR3aa
.	TRBD1	TRBJ1-4	TRBV30	TGTGCCTGGACTAGCGACAGGGGCATTAATGAAAAACTGTTTTTT	CAWTSDRGINEKLFF
.	.	TRBJ2-2	TRBV28	TGTGCCAGCAGTCTCTGGGGGGTGAACACCGGGGAGCTGTTTTTT	CASSLWGVNTGELFF
.	.	TRBJ2-6	TRBV7-2	TGTGCCAGCAGCTTAGGATTTTCGACAGCTGGGGCCAACGTCCTGACTTTC	CASSLGFSTAGANVLTF
.	TRBD1	TRBJ2-1	TRBV28	TGTGCCAGCAGTCCATACAGGGGTCACAATGAGCAGTTCTTC	CASSPYRGHNEQFF
.	.	TRBJ1-2	TRBV24-1	TGTGCCACCAGTGGGGCGGATGTAACAGGGATTCCCTATGGCTACACCTTC	CATSGADVTGIPYGYTF
.	TRBD1	TRBJ2-7	TRBV30	TGTGCCTGGAATCCAGGGGGCTACGAGCAGTACTTC	CAWNPGGYEQYF
.	TRBD1	TRBJ1-2	TRBV2	TGTGCCAGCAGTTGGGGACAGGCCAACTATGGCTACACCTTC	CASSWGQANYGYTF
.	.	TRBJ1-2	TRBV5-8	TGTGCCAGCAGCGCCGGGACTTCCCCATATGGCTACACCTTC	CASSAGTSPYGYTF
.	.	TRBJ1-1	TRBV27	TGTGCCAGCAGTTTAATGGGGGGGGGCACTGAAGCTTTCTTT	CASSLMGGGTEAFF
.	.	TRBJ2-3	TRBV5-1	TGCGCCAGCAGCACTTTAGACAGGCCCGGCACAGATACGCAGTATTTT	CASSTLDRPGTDTQYF
.	TRBD1	TRBJ2-7	TRBV28	TGTGCCAGCAGGGACTGGGACAGACTCCTCTACGAGCAGTACTTC	CASRDWDRLLYEQYF
once	TRBD1	TRBJ1-5	TRBV6-6	TGTGCCAGTGGTGGCAGGGGGAATCAGCCCCAGCATTTT	CASGGRGNQPQHF
few	TRBD2	TRBJ2-7	TRBV15	TGTGCCACCAGCGGAGGACTAGCGGGTTCCTACGAGCAGTACTTC	CATSGGLAGSYEQYF
.	TRBD1	TRBJ2-7	TRBV5-8	TGTGCCAGCAGCCCCCGGGGACAGGGGGTCTACGAGCAGTACTTC	CASSPRGQGVYEQYF
.	.	TRBJ2-7	TRBV28	TGTGCCACCCTCGAGTATGGAGGCCCCATTTACGAGCAGTACTTC	CATLEYGGPIYEQYF
.	TRBD1	TRBJ2-3	TRBV5-1	TGCGCCAGCAGCCCTAGACAGGGAAACACAGATACGCAGTATTTT	CASSPRQGNTDTQYF
many	.	TRBJ1-6	TRBV28	TGTGCCACTACGCCGGGACTTTCCCTCCACTTT	CATTPGLSLHF
.	.	TRBJ1-5	TRBV6-1	TGTGCCAGCAGTGAGGCGGTGAGGCAGCCCCAGCATTTT	CASSEAVRQPQHF
.	.	TRBJ1-3	TRBV27	TGTGCCAGCAGTTCCTACAGTTCGTCTGGAAACACCATATATTTT	CASSSYSSSGNTIYF
few	.	TRBJ2-5	TRBV29-1	TGCAGCGTTTTGACTGGAGAGACCCAGTACTTC	CSVLTGETQYF
.	TRBD1	TRBJ2-4	TRBV7-2	TGTGCCAGCAGCCAAGGGACAGGAGCCAAAAACATTCAGTACTTC	CASSQGTGAKNIQYF